One sample yielded the 31 T cell receptor beta chains listed below, sequenced in a study of identical twins. TCRdb re-called the 5' RACE reads through MiXCR, storing one row per CDR3 protein. This table holds around 480,000 distinct CDR3 sequences, 13% to 15% found once. The data were also submitted as part of a second study, on yellow fever vaccine responses in identical twins.

Input material: CD4+ T cells sorted from blood. The receptors derive from a woman aged 18 to 35 in good health.

The J gene is TRBJ2-7, the V gene TRBV5-1; 10 bases align to TRBD2. The CDR3 extends over 16 amino acids. Trimming at V came to 0 bases and at J to 6 bases, leaving 9 bases not matched to a gene. Looked up from germline, CDR1 is SGHRS and CDR2 is YFSETQ. Written as DNA, the CDR3 is TGCGCCAGCAGCTTGGTCAGCGGGAGGGCCGGGAGCGAGCAGTACTTC. Translating gives CASSLVSGRAGSEQYF. Looking up the rest from reference TRBV5-1 and TRBJ2-7 gives the full variable domain: KAGVTQTPRYLIKTRGQQVTLSCSPISGHRSVSWYQQTPGQGLQFLFEYFSETQRNKGNFPGRFSGRQFSNSRSEMNVSTLELGDSALYLCASSLVSGRAGSEQYFGPGTRLTVT.

The CDR3: CASSNREGNQPQHF. Here the CDR3 DNA reads TGTGCCAGCAGCAACCGGGAAGGCAATCAGCCCCAGCATTTT. V and J are TRBV4-2 and TRBJ1-5, with D unresolved. The CDR3 runs 14 residues. Looked up from germline, CDR1 is LGHNA and CDR2 is YNFKEQ. V lost 5 bases and J 2 bases, leaving 10 bases between the germline ends.

The chain recombines TRBV3-1 with TRBJ1-1; the D is unclear. Looked up from germline, CDR1 is LGHDT and CDR2 is YNNKEL (reference sequence). Trimming pared 0 bases from V and 9 bases from J, leaving 8 bases between. The CDR3 length is 12 residues. The CDR3 coding sequence is TGTGCCAGCAGCCAAGAAGCCCACCAAGCTTTCTTT. Its translation is CASSQEAHQAFF. Together with reference TRBV3-1 and TRBJ1-1, the CDR3 gives the full variable domain: DTAVSQTPKYLVTQMGNDKSIKCEQNLGHDTMYWYKQDSKKFLKIMFSYNNKELIINETVPNRFSPKSPDKAHLNLHINSLELGDSAVYFCASSQEAHQAFFGQGTRLTVV.

This sequence joins TRBV4-2 and TRBJ2-1, with 8 positions matching TRBD2. After removal of 0 bases from V and 10 bases from J, the junction contained 5 bases not matched to a gene. Germline assignment: CDR1 LGHNA and CDR2 YNFKEQ. The CDR3 is 14 amino acids. The CDR3 spells CASSQDGERGEQFF. CDR3 in DNA: TGTGCCAGCAGCCAAGATGGGGAGCGGGGGGAGCAGTTCTTC.

The V call is TRBV7-2, the J call TRBJ2-2; D tentatively reads TRBD1 or TRBD2 (6 bases each). The V end lost 2 bases, the J end lost 6 bases, and 13 bases lay between the germline ends. CDR3 size: 15 residues. Germline CDR1 SGHTA, CDR2 FQGNSA. CDR3 in amino acids: CASSLRGALAGELFF. CDR3 bases: TGTGCCAGCAGCTTAAGGGGGGCGTTAGCCGGGGAGCTGTTTTTT. Full variable domain (rest looked up from reference TRBV7-2 and TRBJ2-2): GAGVSQSPSNKVTEKGKDVELRCDPISGHTALYWYRQSLGQGLEFLIYFQGNSAPDKSGLPSDRFSAERTGGSVSTLTIQRTQQEDSAVYLCASSLRGALAGELFFGEGSRLTVL.

This clonotype came up a few times. V gene TRBV7-9 combines with J gene TRBJ1-2, with D possibly being TRBD1 (5 bases). Trimming pared 1 base from V and 8 bases from J, leaving 11 bases between. The CDR3 has 13 amino acids. CDR1 and CDR2 (germline): SEHNR, FQNEAQ (reference sequence). CDR3 in DNA: TGTGCCAGCAGCTTAGACGGGGGAATCGGCTACACCTTC. Protein sequence: CASSLDGGIGYTF.

This clonotype was seen more than once but under ten times. The rearrangement joins TRBV6-1 to TRBJ2-1, with D possibly being TRBD1 (5 bases). The germline V gene encodes CDR1 MNHNS and CDR2 SASEGT. Trimming removed 6 bases from V and 9 bases from J, with 18 bases in between. CDR3 length equals 14 residues. This CDR3 reads CASSDARDVPEQFF. The CDR3 nucleotides read TGTGCCAGCAGCGACGCCAGGGATGTCCCTGAGCAGTTCTTC.

This rearrangement joins TRBV10-2 to TRBJ2-2; D perhaps matches TRBD2 (6 bases). Germline lookup yields CDR1 WSHSY and CDR2 SAAADI. The CDR3 is 16 residues long. The ends were cut back, 2 bases at V and 2 bases at J, with 12 bases in the middle. The CDR3 region has the DNA TGCGCCAGCAGTGAGAATATAGCGGTTAACACCGGGGAGCTGTTTTTT. Encoded protein: CASSENIAVNTGELFF.

J is TRBJ2-7 and V is TRBV10-3; 7 nucleotides agree with TRBD2. Trimming at V came to 5 bases and at J to 1 base, leaving 5 bases not matched to a gene. The germline V gene has CDR1 ENHRY and CDR2 SYGVKD. The CDR3 is 14 amino acids. This CDR3 is CAISSGTTSYEQYF. The CDR3 DNA sequence: TGTGCCATCAGTTCCGGGACTACATCCTACGAGCAGTACTTC.

This sequence joins TRBV29-1 and TRBJ2-3, with 8 nucleotides matching TRBD1. The trim removed 4 bases at V and 11 bases at J, leaving 8 bases unmatched. This CDR3 comprises 12 residues. The V gene's germline CDR1 is SQVTM and CDR2 ANQGSEA. CDR3 amino acids: CSVALGQGWQYF. CDR3 in DNA: TGCAGCGTTGCCCTCGGACAGGGCTGGCAGTATTTT.

The chain carries TRBV20-1 and TRBJ2-7; 7 positions agree with TRBD1. This CDR3 region has 15 residues. Losses at the gene ends were 3 bases for V and 3 bases for J; bases not matched to a gene: 11. Germline V gene data show CDR1 as DFQATT and CDR2 as SNEGSKA (reference sequence). This chain's CDR3 is CSARPPTGYGYEQYF. The CDR3 DNA is TGCAGTGCTAGGCCCCCGACAGGGTACGGCTACGAGCAGTACTTC.

This clonotype was seen a handful of times. The rearrangement joins TRBV20-1 to TRBJ2-7; D may be TRBD1 (6 bases). Trimming stripped 3 bases from V and 6 bases from J, with 15 bases between. The CDR3 runs to 13 residues. The germline V gene has CDR1 DFQATT and CDR2 SNEGSKA (reference sequence). The CDR3, as DNA: TGCAGTGCTAGCCCCCCAGGGGCGGGCGAGCAGTACTTC. Its protein is CSASPPGAGEQYF.

This clonotype was found a few times. The gene calls are TRBV5-1 and TRBJ2-6; possibly TRBD2 for D (5 bases). CDR1 and CDR2 (germline): SGHRS, YFSETQ. The CDR3 runs 16 residues. Trimming took off 3 bases at V and 1 base at J, with 11 bases between the two ends. The CDR3 DNA reads TGCGCCAGCAGCTGGGAAGGGAGATCTGGGGCCAACGTCCTGACTTTC. Translating it yields CASSWEGRSGANVLTF.

The chain couples TRBV20-1 to TRBJ2-3; possibly TRBD1 for D (6 bases). CDR3 length: 13 residues. In germline, CDR1 is DFQATT, CDR2 SNEGSKA (reference sequence). The V end lost 7 bases, the J end lost 2 bases, and 13 bases lay between the germline ends. The CDR3 loop is CSGIWTDTDTQYF. CDR3 DNA sequence: TGCAGTGGGATCTGGACAGACACAGATACGCAGTATTTT.

This clonotype occurred a few times. V gene TRBV4-3 combines with J gene TRBJ2-3; D may be TRBD2 (5 bases). This CDR3 is built from 15 residues. Per germline, CDR1 LGHNA and CDR2 YSLEER. Trimming removed 4 bases at V and 0 bases at J, with 11 bases between. The CDR3 DNA reads TGCGCCAGCAGCCGGAGCGGACCTAGCACAGATACGCAGTATTTT. Its protein product is CASSRSGPSTDTQYF.

V gene TRBV10-1 combines with J gene TRBJ2-7; 10 nucleotides match TRBD2. Trimming removed 3 bases from V and 4 bases from J; junction bases left unmatched: 6. The CDR3 covers 15 residues. Germline V gives CDR1 WNHNN, CDR2 SYGVQD (reference sequence). CDR3 sequence: CASSDTSGASYEQYF. In nucleotides, the CDR3 is TGCGCCAGCAGTGATACTAGCGGGGCCTCTTACGAGCAGTACTTC.

V gene TRBV5-1 combines with J gene TRBJ2-3; a weak D match, TRBD2 (5 bases). V lost 5 bases and J lost 4, with 11 bases in between. The CDR3 has 13 amino acids. Germline CDR1 is SGHRS and CDR2 is YFSETQ. The CDR3 DNA reads as TGCGCCAGCAGTTCGCGGGTCCCAGATACGCAGTATTTT. Protein product: CASSSRVPDTQYF. The full variable domain, rest sourced from reference TRBV5-1 and TRBJ2-3, is KAGVTQTPRYLIKTRGQQVTLSCSPISGHRSVSWYQQTPGQGLQFLFEYFSETQRNKGNFPGRFSGRQFSNSRSEMNVSTLELGDSALYLCASSSRVPDTQYFGPGTRLTVL.

This clonotype was counted many times. The chain is built from TRBV7-3 and TRBJ2-1; 11 bases are shared with TRBD1. This CDR3 comprises 16 residues. With V trimmed by 6 bases and J by 8 bases, 12 bases remained unmatched. Germline loops: CDR1 SGHTA, CDR2 FQGTGA. In DNA form, the CDR3 reads TGTGCCAGCAGGAGTGGGACAGGGGGGCTAGTAGATGAGCAGTTCTTC. Its translation is CASRSGTGGLVDEQFF.

This clonotype was counted between two and nine times. The chain couples TRBV18 to TRBJ2-7; 9 bases agree with TRBD2. This CDR3 is 14 amino acids long. J was trimmed by 9 bases and V by 3 bases; bases with no gene match: 9. Germline V lookup: CDR1 KGHSH, CDR2 LQKENI. The CDR3 reads CASSPGDSGRWQYF. In DNA, the CDR3 is TGTGCCAGCTCACCCGGGGACAGCGGGAGGTGGCAGTACTTC.

The sample holds many counts of this clonotype. The genes are TRBV12-3 or TRBV12-4 and TRBJ2-3; D is uncertain. The CDR3 is 15 amino acids. Trimming cost V 5 bases and J 2 bases, with 14 bases left between them. The CDR3 DNA reads TGTGCCAGCAGTGCCCAGGTTGGGCTCACAGATACGCAGTATTTT. It specifies CASSAQVGLTDTQYF.

This clonotype was detected many times. The V gene is TRBV7-2, the J gene TRBJ2-1; perhaps TRBD2 as D (7 bases). This CDR3 has 15 amino acids. V was clipped by 8 bases and J by 0 bases, with 14 bases between them. Germline lookup yields CDR1 SGHTA and CDR2 FQGNSA. The CDR3: CASGLDRSSYNEQFF. CDR3 coding DNA: TGTGCCAGCGGACTAGACAGGAGCTCCTACAATGAGCAGTTCTTC. Looking up the rest from reference TRBV7-2 and TRBJ2-1 gives the full variable domain: GAGVSQSPSNKVTEKGKDVELRCDPISGHTALYWYRQSLGQGLEFLIYFQGNSAPDKSGLPSDRFSAERTGGSVSTLTIQRTQQEDSAVYLCASGLDRSSYNEQFFGPGTRLTVL.

The chain links TRBV2 to TRBJ1-5; no definite D call. The germline gives CDR1 SNHLY, CDR2 FYNNEI. V was cut by 7 bases and J by 5 bases, with 15 bases left in between. The CDR3 is 14 residues long. The CDR3 loop is CASTEESTYQPQHF. The CDR3 DNA reads TGTGCCAGCACCGAGGAGAGTACATATCAGCCCCAGCATTTT.

The J gene is TRBJ2-5, the V gene TRBV20-1; D is uncertain. Per the germline V gene, CDR1 is DFQATT and CDR2 is SNEGSKA (reference sequence). The CDR3 runs 13 residues. V was pared by 4 bases and J by 2 bases, with 11 bases between. CDR3 in amino acids: CSATDRVQETQYF. The DNA of the CDR3 is TGCAGTGCTACAGACCGAGTTCAAGAGACCCAGTACTTC.

This chain connects TRBV7-8 to TRBJ2-7, with no clear D. This CDR3 is built from 17 residues. In germline, CDR1 is SGHVS, CDR2 FQNEAQ. V lost 2 bases and J 2 bases, leaving 19 bases between the germline ends. CDR3 nucleotide sequence: TGTGCCAGCAGCTTAAGGGTTGCTGCAAGCTCAACCTACGAGCAGTACTTC. It is translated as CASSLRVAASSTYEQYF.

The chain has TRBV29-1 and TRBJ1-1; D gene uncertain. Trimming cost V 8 bases and J 6 bases, with 13 bases left between them. Germline V gives CDR1 SQVTM, CDR2 ANQGSEA. CDR3 length: 11 residues. CDR3 in amino acids: CSPAHVSEAFF. The CDR3 DNA sequence: TGCAGCCCTGCTCATGTTTCTGAAGCTTTCTTT.

This chain connects TRBV29-1 to TRBJ2-7, with 7 bases fitting TRBD2. Germline trimming cut 5 bases from V and 5 bases from J; bases unmatched to any gene: 3. The CDR3 length is 11 residues. Germline-derived CDR1 and CDR2 are SQVTM and ANQGSEA. In nucleotides, the CDR3 is TGCAGCGTTACTAGCGCGGACGAGCAGTACTTC. Its protein is CSVTSADEQYF.

This clonotype was counted at least ten times. The rearrangement joins TRBV6-1 to TRBJ2-7; 12 nucleotides match TRBD2. CDR3 length equals 16 residues. Trimming took 5 bases from V and 3 from J; bases not matched to a gene: 8. Germline V gene lookup returns CDR1 MNHNS and CDR2 SASEGT. Here the CDR3 reads CASSNPPGLAGYEQYF. The CDR3 nucleotides are TGTGCCAGCAGTAATCCCCCGGGACTAGCGGGCTACGAGCAGTACTTC.

A few counts support this clonotype. This chain joins TRBV11-2 and TRBJ2-1; D is undetermined. The CDR3 covers 10 residues. V shed 5 bases and J shed 11 bases, with 7 bases lying between them. Germline loops: CDR1 SGHAT, CDR2 FQNNGV. The CDR3 DNA reads as TGTGCCAGCAGCCTAACCCAGCAGTTCTTC. It yields the protein CASSLTQQFF. The variable domain in full, with the rest retrieved from reference TRBV11-2 and TRBJ2-1, is EAGVAQSPRYKIIEKRQSVAFWCNPISGHATLYWYQQILGQGPKLLIQFQNNGVVDDSQLPKDRFSAERLKGVDSTLKIQPAKLEDSAVYLCASSLTQQFFGPGTRLTVL.

V usage is TRBV20-1 and J usage is TRBJ2-6; TRBD1 matches at 11 bases. The CDR3 sequence is 17 residues long. Germline lookup yields CDR1 DFQATT and CDR2 SNEGSKA (reference sequence). V lost 2 bases and J lost 2; bases outside the gene matches: 5. CDR3 coding DNA: TGCAGTGCTAGAAAATGGGGACAGGGGGCTGGGGCCAACGTCCTGACTTTC. Amino acid sequence: CSARKWGQGAGANVLTF.

A note on this clonotype: At one end, the junction sequence differs from germline, possibly due to a read error. This chain joins TRBV5-1 and TRBJ2-7; 7 positions agree with TRBD1. In germline, CDR1 is SGHRS, CDR2 YFSETQ. This CDR3 is 14 amino acids long. This CDR3 is CASSTDPGQSPNNF. Written as DNA, the CDR3 is TGCGCCAGCAGCACCGACCCGGGACAGTCCCCCAACAACTTC.

The CDR3 reads CARHRGTRRTDTQYF. The CDR3 nucleotides are TGTGCCAGACACCGAGGGACCCGGAGGACAGATACGCAGTATTTT. The chain carries TRBV27 and TRBJ2-3, with D perhaps matching TRBD1 or TRBD2 (5 bases each). Germline V gene lookup returns CDR1 MNHEY and CDR2 SMNVEV (reference sequence). With 9 bases removed from V and 3 bases from J, the gap between germline ends came to 19 bases. The CDR3 sequence is 15 residues long.